This section outlines one T cell receptor (beta chain) sequence together with its context. What it recognizes is unknown. Clones were read by immunoSEQ multiplex PCR, and TCRdb kept only the in-frame ones, dropping some. The sample has more than 100,000 clones; 85% to 95% are singletons. This record belongs to a study of graft-versus-host responses after intestinal transplantation. Whole-study context: The transplants performed in recipients were multivisceral, liver-intestinal, or isolated intestinal. Following induction with anti-thymocyte globulin, all recipients were given tacrolimus and steroids for two to three years.

Trimming took off 5 bases at V and 6 bases at J, with 14 bases between the two ends. CDR1 is GTSNPN, CDR2 SVGIG, per germline (reference sequence). The CDR3 spans 12 residues. Overall study findings and caveats: Graft-versus-host to host-versus-graft clonal ratios in allografts were high in patients with graft-donor T cell macrochimerism.

The clonotype was recovered from a human donor who received an intestinal transplant. J is TRBJ2-7 and V is TRBV30; the D is unclear. The sequencing here drew on unstimulated CD8+ T cells sorted from spleen or lymph node cells, taken before intestinal transplant. The CDR3 sequence is CAWGYVLVEQYF. CDR3 DNA: TGTGCCTGGGGCTACGTCTTGGTCGAGCAGTACTTC.